The 2 T cell receptor beta chains below all came from one sample that was sequenced in a study of T cell responses to AZD1222 COVID-19 vaccine. The repertoire was sequenced with immunoSEQ multiplex PCR; TCRdb's copy has only in-frame clones and lacks some. The sample holds about 160,000 clones; 94% are singletons and the top ten take 1.3%. The sample here was peripheral blood, taken on day 0 of AZD1222 vaccination. The receptors were sampled from an adult in good health.

This chain uses TRBV10-3 with TRBJ2-7; D unresolved. V was cut by 5 bases and J by 7 bases, with 12 bases left in between. The germline CDR1 and CDR2 sequences are ENHRY and SYGVKD. This CDR3 region has 12 residues. The CDR3 protein is CAISPNSGEQYV. DNA for the CDR3: TGTGCCATCAGTCCGAACTCCGGGGAGCAGTACGTC.

V is TRBV9 and J is TRBJ2-5, with D unclear. The CDR3 runs 13 residues. V gave up 0 bases and J gave up 3 bases, with 6 bases separating them. Germline-derived CDR1 and CDR2 are SGDLS and YYNGEE. The CDR3 DNA follows: TGTGCCAGCAGCGTAGGTGGGGAAGAGACCCAGTACTTC. Its protein is CASSVGGEETQYF.